This note documents a single T cell receptor beta chain sequence. Its cognate antigen is unknown. Clones were read by immunoSEQ multiplex PCR, and TCRdb kept only the in-frame ones, dropping some. Of some 120,000 clones listed, 88% are singletons. The CDR3 spans 14 residues. Germline V lookup: CDR1 SNHLY, CDR2 FYNNEI. Trimming took off 2 bases at V and 6 bases at J, with 11 bases between the two ends. The sample comes from a study of radiation and T cells in renal cell carcinoma. Whole-study context: Nephrectomy followed 15 Gy stereotactic body radiation by 4 weeks. Study-wide findings and caveats: From baseline, blood top tumor clonotypes peaked at 2 weeks post-radiation.

Specified time point: blood 2 weeks post-SBRT. Treatment: 15 Gy SBRT to primary tumor, nephrectomy 4 weeks later. After SBRT, blood was collected at 2 and 4 weeks, plus baseline. The tumor was a clear cell renal cell carcinoma. The source of this sequence is a woman in her seventies with renal cell carcinoma. The chain recombines TRBV2 with TRBJ2-1; TRBD1 might be the D (6 bases). Sequences were derived from blood, sampled from a patient whose treatment included radiotherapy and nephrectomy. This CDR3 reads CASSERQEINEQFF. The CDR3 DNA reads TGTGCCAGCAGTGAAAGACAGGAGATCAATGAGCAGTTCTTC.